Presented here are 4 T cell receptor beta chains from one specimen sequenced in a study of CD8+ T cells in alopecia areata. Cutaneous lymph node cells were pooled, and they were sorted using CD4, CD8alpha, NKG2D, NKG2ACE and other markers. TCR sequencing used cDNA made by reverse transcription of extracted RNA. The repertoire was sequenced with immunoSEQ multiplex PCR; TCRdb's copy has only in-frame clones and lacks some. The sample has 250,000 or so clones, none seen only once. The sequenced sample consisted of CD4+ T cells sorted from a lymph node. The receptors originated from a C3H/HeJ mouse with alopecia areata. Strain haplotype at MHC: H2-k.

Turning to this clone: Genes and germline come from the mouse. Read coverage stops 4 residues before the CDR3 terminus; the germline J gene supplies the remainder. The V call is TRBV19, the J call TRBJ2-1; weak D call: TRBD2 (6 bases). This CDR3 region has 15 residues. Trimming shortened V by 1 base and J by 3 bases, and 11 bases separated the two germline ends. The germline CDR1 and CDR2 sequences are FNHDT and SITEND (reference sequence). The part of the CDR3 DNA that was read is TGTGCCAGCAGTATATTCGGACTGTCCTATGCT. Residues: CASSIFGLSYA. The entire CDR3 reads CASSIFGLSYAEQFF.

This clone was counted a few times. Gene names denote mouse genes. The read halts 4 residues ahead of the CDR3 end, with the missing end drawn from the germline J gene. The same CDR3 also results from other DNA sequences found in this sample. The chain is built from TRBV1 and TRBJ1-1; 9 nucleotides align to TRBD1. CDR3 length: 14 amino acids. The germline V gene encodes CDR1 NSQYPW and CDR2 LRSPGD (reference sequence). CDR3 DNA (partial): TGCACCTGCAGTGCAGGGACAGGGGTAGCA. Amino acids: CTCSAGTGVA. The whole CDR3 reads CTCSAGTGVAEVFF.

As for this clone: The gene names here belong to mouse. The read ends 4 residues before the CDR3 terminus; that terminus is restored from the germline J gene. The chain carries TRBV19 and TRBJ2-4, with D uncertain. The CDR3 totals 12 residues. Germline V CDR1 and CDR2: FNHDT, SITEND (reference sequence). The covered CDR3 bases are TGTGCCAGCAGTATTATCAAAAAC. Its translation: CASSIIKN. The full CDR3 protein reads CASSIIKNTLYF.

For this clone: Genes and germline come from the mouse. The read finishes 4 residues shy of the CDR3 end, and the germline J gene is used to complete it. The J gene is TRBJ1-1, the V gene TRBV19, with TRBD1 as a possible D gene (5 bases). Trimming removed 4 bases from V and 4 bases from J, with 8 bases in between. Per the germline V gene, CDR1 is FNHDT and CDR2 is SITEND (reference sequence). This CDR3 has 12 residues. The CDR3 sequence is CASSPDSTEVFF. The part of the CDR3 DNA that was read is TGTGCCAGCAGTCCAGACAGCACA.